The entry below gives a single T cell receptor beta chain sequence along with its context. This entry belongs to a study of CD8 T cells in Susac syndrome. This CDR3 has 16 amino acids. After removal of 4 bases from V and 7 bases from J, the junction contained 11 bases not matched to a gene. The germline V gene encodes CDR1 SGHAT and CDR2 FQNNGV. Random hexamers were used to reverse transcribe about 0.5 to 1 ug of RNA. Amplification of TCR beta CDR3 was carried out by immunoSEQ multiplex PCR, which covered 54 Vbeta and 13 Jbeta segments. A single record per CDR3 protein comes from TCRdb applying MiXCR to the immunoSEQ multiplex PCR reads. The table records tens of thousands of distinct CDR3 sequences, 91% of them present only once. CD8+ and CD4+ blood T cells underwent TCR beta sequencing. In contrast to the negatively isolated CD8+ and CD4+ T cells, TEMRA cells were FACS-enriched.

The clonotype originates from a human donor with multiple sclerosis. What was sequenced was CD8+ T cells from PBMCs. The rearrangement uses TRBV11-2 and TRBJ2-1; 9 bases are shared with TRBD1. DNA of the CDR3: TGTGCCAGCAGCTCTCCGCCGGGACAGGGCGGGAATGAGCAGTTCTTC. It translates to CASSSPPGQGGNEQFF.